Sequencing of this TCR beta chain was carried out in a study of cytomegalovirus exposure and HLA in healthy donors. Study-level findings and limits: 150 or so TCR beta chains were listed as cytomegalovirus-associated. A link between a missense DCLRE1C variant and TCR beta V- and J-gene trimming emerged from a later analysis.

A word on this clone: The antigen remains unidentified.

Germline CDR1 reads SEHNR; CDR2 reads FQNEAQ (reference sequence). Trimming removed 5 bases from V and 10 bases from J, with 26 bases in between. The CDR3 sequence is 16 residues long. Primers: 60 Vbeta forward and 13 Jbeta reverse. Method: immunoSEQ multiplex PCR; TCRdb's copy keeps in-frame clones and lacks some. The data show about 140,000 clones, just under 85% seen once. At collection, donors were nominally healthy, but unrecorded immune exposures were probable. The sample consisted of PBMCs. The receptor was isolated from a middle-aged woman in good health and CMV-seronegative. The chain uses TRBV7-9 and TRBJ1-1, with a weak D call TRBD1 (6 bases). The CDR3 spells CASSDPSLPGGLGAFF. Here the CDR3 DNA reads TGTGCCAGCAGCGATCCCAGCCTCCCCGGGGGGCTTGGAGCTTTCTTT.